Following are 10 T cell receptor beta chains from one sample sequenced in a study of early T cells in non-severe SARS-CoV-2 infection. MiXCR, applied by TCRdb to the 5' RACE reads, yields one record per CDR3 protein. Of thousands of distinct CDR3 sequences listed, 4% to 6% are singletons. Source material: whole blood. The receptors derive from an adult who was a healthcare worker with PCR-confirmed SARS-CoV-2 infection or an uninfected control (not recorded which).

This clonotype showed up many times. The CDR3 reads CASSYSVPDQPQHF. In DNA, the CDR3 is TGTGCCAGCAGTTACTCGGTCCCCGATCAGCCCCAGCATTTT. This chain connects TRBV6-6 to TRBJ1-5, with D unresolved. Trimming stripped 0 bases from V and 5 bases from J, with 8 bases between. The CDR3 extends over 14 amino acids. Germline V CDR1 and CDR2: MNHNY, SVGAGI (reference sequence).

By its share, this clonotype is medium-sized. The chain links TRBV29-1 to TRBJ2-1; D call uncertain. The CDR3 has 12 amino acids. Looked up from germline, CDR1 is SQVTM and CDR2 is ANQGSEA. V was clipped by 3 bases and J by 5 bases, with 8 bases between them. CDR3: CSVESADNEQFF. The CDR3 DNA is TGCAGCGTTGAGTCGGCGGACAATGAGCAGTTCTTC.

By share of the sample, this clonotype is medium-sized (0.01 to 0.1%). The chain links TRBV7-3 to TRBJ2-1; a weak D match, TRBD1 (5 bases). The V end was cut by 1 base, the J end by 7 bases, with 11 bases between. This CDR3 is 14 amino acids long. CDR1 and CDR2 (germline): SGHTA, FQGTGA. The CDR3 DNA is TGTGCCAGCAGCTTAAGCGGACAACTGAATGAGCAGTTCTTC. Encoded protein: CASSLSGQLNEQFF. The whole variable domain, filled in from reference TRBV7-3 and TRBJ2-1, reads GAGVSQTPSNKVTEKGKYVELRCDPISGHTALYWYRQSLGQGPEFLIYFQGTGAADDSGLPNDRFFAVRPEGSVSTLKIQRTERGDSAVYLCASSLSGQLNEQFFGPGTRLTVL.

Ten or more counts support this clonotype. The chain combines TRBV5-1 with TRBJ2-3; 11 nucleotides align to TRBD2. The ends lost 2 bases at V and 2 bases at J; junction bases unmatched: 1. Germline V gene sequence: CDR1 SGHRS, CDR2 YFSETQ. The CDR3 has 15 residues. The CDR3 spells CASSFSGRATDTQYF. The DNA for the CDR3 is TGCGCCAGCAGCTTTAGCGGGAGGGCCACAGATACGCAGTATTTT. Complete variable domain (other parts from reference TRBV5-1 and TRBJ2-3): KAGVTQTPRYLIKTRGQQVTLSCSPISGHRSVSWYQQTPGQGLQFLFEYFSETQRNKGNFPGRFSGRQFSNSRSEMNVSTLELGDSALYLCASSFSGRATDTQYFGPGTRLTVL.

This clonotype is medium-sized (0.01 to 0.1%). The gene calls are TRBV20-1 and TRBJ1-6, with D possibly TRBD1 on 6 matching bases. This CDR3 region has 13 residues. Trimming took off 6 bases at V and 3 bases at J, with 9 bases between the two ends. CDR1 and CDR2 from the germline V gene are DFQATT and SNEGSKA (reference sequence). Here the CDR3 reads CSARDNYNSPLHF. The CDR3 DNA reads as TGCAGTGCCCGGGACAACTATAATTCACCCCTCCACTTT.

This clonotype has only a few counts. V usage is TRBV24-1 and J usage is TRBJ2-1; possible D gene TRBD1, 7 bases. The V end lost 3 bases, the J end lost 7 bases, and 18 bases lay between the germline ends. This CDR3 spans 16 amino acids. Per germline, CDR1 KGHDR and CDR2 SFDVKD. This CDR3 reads CATSDRRGLPGNEQFF. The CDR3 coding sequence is TGTGCCACCAGTGATAGGAGGGGGCTACCTGGGAATGAGCAGTTCTTC.

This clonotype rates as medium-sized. The CDR3 DNA follows: TGTGCCAGCAGTGAAGCGGGGGTACGGGGCGCCGGGGAGCTGTTTTTT. It specifies CASSEAGVRGAGELFF. This chain uses TRBV6-1 with TRBJ2-2; either TRBD1 or TRBD2 may supply D (5 bases each). CDR1 MNHNS and CDR2 SASEGT come from the germline V gene. The CDR3 has 16 residues. Trimming left V 0 bases short and J 6 bases short, with 14 bases between.

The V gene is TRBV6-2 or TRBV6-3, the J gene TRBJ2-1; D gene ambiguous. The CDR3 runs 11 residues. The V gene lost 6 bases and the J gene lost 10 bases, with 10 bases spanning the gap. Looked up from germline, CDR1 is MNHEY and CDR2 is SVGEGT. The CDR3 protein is CASRENSEQFF. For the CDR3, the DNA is TGTGCCAGCAGGGAGAATTCGGAGCAGTTCTTC.

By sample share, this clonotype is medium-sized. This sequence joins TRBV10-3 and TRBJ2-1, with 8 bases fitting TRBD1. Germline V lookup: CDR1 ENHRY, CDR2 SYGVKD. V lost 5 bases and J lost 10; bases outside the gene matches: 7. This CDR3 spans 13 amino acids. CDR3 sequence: CAISTRGPSEQFF. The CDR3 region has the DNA TGTGCCATCAGTACCAGGGGGCCTTCAGAGCAGTTCTTC.

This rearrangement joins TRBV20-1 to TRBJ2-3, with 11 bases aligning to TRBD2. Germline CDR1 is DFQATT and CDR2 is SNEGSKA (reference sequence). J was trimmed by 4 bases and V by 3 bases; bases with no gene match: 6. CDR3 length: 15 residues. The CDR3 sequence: CSASFLAGGADTQYF. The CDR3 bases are TGCAGTGCTAGCTTCCTAGCGGGAGGCGCAGATACGCAGTATTTT.